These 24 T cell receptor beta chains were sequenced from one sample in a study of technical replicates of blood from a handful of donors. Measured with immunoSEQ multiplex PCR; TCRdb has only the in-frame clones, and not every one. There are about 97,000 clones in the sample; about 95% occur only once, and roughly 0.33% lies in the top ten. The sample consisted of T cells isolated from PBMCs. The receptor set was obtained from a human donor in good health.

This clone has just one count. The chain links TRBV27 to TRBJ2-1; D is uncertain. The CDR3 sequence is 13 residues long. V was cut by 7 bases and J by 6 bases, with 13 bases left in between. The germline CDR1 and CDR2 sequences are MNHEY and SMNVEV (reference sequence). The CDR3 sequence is CASKDSYSNEQFF. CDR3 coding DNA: TGTGCCAGCAAGGATAGCTACTCCAATGAGCAGTTCTTC.

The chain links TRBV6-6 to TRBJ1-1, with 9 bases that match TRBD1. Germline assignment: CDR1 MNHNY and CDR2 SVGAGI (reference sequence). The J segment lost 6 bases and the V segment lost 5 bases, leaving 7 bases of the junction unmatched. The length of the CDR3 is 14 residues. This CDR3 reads CASSLTGGAPEAFF. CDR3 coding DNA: TGTGCCAGCAGTCTCACAGGGGGCGCCCCTGAAGCTTTCTTT.

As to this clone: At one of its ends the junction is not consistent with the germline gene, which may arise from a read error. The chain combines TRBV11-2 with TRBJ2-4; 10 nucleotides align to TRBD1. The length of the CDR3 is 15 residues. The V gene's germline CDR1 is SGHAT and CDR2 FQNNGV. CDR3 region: CASSLGQGARNIQYF. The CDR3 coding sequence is TGTGCCAGCAGCTTAGGACAGGGGGCCAGAAACATTCAGTACTTC.

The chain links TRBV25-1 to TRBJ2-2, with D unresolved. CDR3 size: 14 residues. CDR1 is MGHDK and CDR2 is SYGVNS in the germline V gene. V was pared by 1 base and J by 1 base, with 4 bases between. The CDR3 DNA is TGTGCCAGCAGTGAATCTCTGAACACCGGGGAGCTGTTTTTT. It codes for CASSESLNTGELFF.

The CDR3 loop is CASTKGLAGGTDTQYF. CDR3 DNA sequence: TGTGCCAGCACGAAGGGATTAGCGGGAGGTACAGATACGCAGTATTTT. The chain joins TRBV19 to TRBJ2-3; 10 bases map to TRBD2. Unmatched junction bases numbered 12, after V lost 9 bases and J lost 3 bases. The CDR3 is 16 residues long. Germline V CDR1 and CDR2: LNHDA, SQIVND (reference sequence).

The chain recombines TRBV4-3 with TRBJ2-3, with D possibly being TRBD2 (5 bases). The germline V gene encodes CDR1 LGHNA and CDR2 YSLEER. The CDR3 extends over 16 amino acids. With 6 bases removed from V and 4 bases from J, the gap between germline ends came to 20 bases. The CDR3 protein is CASRRFVGSGADTQYF. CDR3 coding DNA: TGCGCCAGCAGGAGGTTTGTAGGGAGTGGCGCAGATACGCAGTATTTT.

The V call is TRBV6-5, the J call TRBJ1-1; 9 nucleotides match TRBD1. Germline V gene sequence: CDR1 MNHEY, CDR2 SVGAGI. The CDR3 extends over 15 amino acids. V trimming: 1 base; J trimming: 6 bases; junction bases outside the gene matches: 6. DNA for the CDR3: TGTGCCAGCAGTTACTACGGACAGGGGAGATCTGAAGCTTTCTTT. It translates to CASSYYGQGRSEAFF.

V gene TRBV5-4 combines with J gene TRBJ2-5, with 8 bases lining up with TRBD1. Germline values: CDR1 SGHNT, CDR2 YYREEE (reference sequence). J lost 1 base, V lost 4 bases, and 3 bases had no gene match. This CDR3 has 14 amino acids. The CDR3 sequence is CASSRDRSQETQYF. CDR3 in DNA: TGTGCCAGCAGCCGGGACAGGAGCCAAGAGACCCAGTACTTC.

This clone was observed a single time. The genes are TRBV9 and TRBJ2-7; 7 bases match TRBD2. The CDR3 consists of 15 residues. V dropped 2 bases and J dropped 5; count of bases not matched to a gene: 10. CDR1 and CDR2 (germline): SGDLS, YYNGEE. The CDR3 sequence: CASSVGSAGADEQYF. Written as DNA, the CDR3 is TGTGCCAGCAGCGTGGGCAGCGCGGGAGCAGACGAGCAGTACTTC.

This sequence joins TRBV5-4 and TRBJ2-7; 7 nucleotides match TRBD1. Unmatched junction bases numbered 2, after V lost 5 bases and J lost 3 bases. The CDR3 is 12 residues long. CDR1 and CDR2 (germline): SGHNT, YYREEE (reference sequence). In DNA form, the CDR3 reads TGTGCCAGCAGTAGGGACAGCTACGAGCAGTACTTC. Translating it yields CASSRDSYEQYF.

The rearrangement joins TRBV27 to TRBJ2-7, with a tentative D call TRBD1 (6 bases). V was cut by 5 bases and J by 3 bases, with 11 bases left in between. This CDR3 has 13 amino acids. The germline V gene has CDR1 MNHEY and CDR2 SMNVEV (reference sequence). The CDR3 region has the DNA TGTGCCAGCAGTCCGCGGACAGACTACGAGCAGTACTTC. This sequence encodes CASSPRTDYEQYF.

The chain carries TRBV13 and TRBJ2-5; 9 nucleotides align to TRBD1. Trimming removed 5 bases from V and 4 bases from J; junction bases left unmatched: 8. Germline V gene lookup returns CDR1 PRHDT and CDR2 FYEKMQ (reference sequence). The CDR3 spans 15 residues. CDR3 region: CASSPKTGGRETQYF. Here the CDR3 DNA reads TGTGCCAGCAGCCCAAAGACAGGGGGGCGAGAGACCCAGTACTTC.

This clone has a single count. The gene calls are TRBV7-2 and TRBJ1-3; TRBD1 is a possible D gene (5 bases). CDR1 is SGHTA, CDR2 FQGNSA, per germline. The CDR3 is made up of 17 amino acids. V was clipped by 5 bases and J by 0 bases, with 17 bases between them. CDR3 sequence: CASSPHAGGGSGNTIYF. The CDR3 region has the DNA TGTGCCAGCAGCCCCCACGCTGGCGGGGGCTCTGGAAACACCATATATTTT.

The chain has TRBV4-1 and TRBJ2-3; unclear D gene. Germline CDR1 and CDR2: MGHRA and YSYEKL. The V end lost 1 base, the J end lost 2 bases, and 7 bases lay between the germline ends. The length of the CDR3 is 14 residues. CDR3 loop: CASSQVLSTDTQYF. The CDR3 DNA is TGCGCCAGCAGCCAAGTGCTATCCACAGATACGCAGTATTTT.

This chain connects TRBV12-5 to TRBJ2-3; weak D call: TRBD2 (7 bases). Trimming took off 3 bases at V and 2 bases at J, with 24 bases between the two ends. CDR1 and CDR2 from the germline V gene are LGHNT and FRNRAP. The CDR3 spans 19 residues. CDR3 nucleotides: TGTGCTAGTGGTTTAGGGCCTAAGGCGGGAGCAGGGGTCACAGATACGCAGTATTTT. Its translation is CASGLGPKAGAGVTDTQYF.

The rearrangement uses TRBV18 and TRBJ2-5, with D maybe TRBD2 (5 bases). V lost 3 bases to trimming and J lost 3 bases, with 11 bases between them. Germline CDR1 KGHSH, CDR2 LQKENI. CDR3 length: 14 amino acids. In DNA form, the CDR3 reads TGTGCCAGCTCACCCATAGAGGGCGAAGAGACCCAGTACTTC. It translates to CASSPIEGEETQYF.

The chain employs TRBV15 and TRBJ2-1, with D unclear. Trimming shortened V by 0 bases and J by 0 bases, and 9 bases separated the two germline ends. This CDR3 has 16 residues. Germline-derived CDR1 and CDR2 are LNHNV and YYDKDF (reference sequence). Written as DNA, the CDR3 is TGTGCCACCAGCAGAGACCCGAGGAGCTCCTACAATGAGCAGTTCTTC. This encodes CATSRDPRSSYNEQFF.

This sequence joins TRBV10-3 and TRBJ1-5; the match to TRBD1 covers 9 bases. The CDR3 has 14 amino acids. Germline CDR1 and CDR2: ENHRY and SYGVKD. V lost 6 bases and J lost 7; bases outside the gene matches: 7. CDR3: CAIRRGQGEQPQHF. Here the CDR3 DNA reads TGTGCCATCAGGAGGGGACAGGGTGAACAGCCCCAGCATTTT.

CDR3 region: CASSPRDRRLLFF. The CDR3 coding sequence is TGTGCCAGCAGCCCCAGGGACAGAAGGTTACTGTTTTTT. The chain combines TRBV4-2 with TRBJ1-4; 7 positions agree with TRBD1. The CDR3 totals 13 residues. J lost 13 bases, V lost 4 bases, and 9 bases had no gene match. CDR1 is LGHNA, CDR2 YNFKEQ, per germline.

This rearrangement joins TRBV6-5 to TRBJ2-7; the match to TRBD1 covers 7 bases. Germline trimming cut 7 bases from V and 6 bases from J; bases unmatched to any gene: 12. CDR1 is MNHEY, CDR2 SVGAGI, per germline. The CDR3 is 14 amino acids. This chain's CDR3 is CASNLQGSPGEQYF. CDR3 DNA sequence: TGTGCCAGCAACTTACAGGGGAGTCCTGGCGAGCAGTACTTC.

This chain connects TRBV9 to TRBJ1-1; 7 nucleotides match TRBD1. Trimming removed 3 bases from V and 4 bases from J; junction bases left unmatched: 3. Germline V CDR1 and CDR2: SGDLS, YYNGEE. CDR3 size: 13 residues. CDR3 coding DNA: TGTGCCAGCAGCGATGGACAGGTCACTGAAGCTTTCTTT. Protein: CASSDGQVTEAFF.

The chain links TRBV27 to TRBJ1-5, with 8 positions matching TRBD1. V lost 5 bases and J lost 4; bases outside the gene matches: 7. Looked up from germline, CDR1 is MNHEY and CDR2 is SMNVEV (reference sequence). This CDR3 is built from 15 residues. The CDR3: CASSVDRGGNQPQHF. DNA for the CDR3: TGTGCCAGCAGTGTCGACAGGGGCGGAAATCAGCCCCAGCATTTT.

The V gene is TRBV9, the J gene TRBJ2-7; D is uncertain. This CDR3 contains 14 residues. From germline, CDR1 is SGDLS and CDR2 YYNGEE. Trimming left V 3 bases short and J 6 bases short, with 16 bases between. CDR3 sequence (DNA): TGTGCCAGCAGCGGAAAACCACACACGGGCGAGCAGTACTTC. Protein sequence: CASSGKPHTGEQYF.

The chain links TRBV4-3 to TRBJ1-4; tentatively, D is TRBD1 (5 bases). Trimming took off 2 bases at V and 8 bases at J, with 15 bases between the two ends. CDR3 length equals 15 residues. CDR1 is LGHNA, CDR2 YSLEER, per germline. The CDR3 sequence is CASSQRGGEWEKLFF. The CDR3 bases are TGCGCCAGCAGCCAAAGGGGTGGCGAGTGGGAAAAACTGTTTTTT.